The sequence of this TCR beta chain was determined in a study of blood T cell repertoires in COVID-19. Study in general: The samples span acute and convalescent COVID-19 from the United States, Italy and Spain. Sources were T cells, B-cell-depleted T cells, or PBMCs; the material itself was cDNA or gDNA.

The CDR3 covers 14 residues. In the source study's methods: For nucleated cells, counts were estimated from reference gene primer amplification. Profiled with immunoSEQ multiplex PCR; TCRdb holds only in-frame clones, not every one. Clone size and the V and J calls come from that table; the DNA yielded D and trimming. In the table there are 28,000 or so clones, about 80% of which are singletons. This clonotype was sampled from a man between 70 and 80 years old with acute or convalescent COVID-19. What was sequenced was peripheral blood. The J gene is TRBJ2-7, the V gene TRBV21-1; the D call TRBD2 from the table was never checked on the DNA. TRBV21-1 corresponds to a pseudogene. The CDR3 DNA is TGTGCCAGCAGCAAAGATCCCGCGGGAGCTCGACCGTGCTTC. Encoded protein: CASSKDPAGARPCF.